These 19 T cell receptor beta chains originate from one sample sequenced in a study of PD-L1 blockade in urothelial cancer. Repertoires were generated with immunoSEQ multiplex PCR, while TCRdb's copy carries only in-frame clones and drops some. The data show about 39,000 clones, 85% to 90% seen once. The sample in question was PBMCs, obtained around atezolizumab (anti-PD-L1) treatment. Receptors originate from a man in his 60s with urothelial cancer.

This rearrangement joins TRBV14 to TRBJ2-3; D is possibly TRBD2 (6 bases). Germline CDR1 and CDR2: SGHDN and FVKESK. The CDR3 extends over 17 amino acids. Trimming took 1 base from V and 0 from J, leaving 14 bases between them. The CDR3 coding sequence is TGTGCCAGCAGCCAAGGAAATAGGAGGGTGAGCACAGATACGCAGTATTTT. It is translated as CASSQGNRRVSTDTQYF. Looking up the rest from reference TRBV14 and TRBJ2-3 gives the full variable domain: EAGVTQFPSHSVIEKGQTVTLRCDPISGHDNLYWYRRVMGKEIKFLLHFVKESKQDESGMPNNRFLAERTGGTYSTLKVQPAELEDSGVYFCASSQGNRRVSTDTQYFGPGTRLTVL.

The chain joins TRBV4-2 to TRBJ2-1, with D unclear. Trimming removed 7 bases from V and 2 bases from J, with 18 bases in between. The CDR3 is 16 amino acids. Germline CDR1 reads LGHNA; CDR2 reads YNFKEQ. Written as DNA, the CDR3 is TGTGCCAGCACTCCCGCCGAAGGCGGTGCCTACAATGAGCAGTTCTTC. Translated: CASTPAEGGAYNEQFF.

The CDR3, as DNA: TGTGCCAGCAGCGGACTAGCGGGGGACTCCTACGAGCAGTACTTC. This codes for CASSGLAGDSYEQYF. The chain joins TRBV28 to TRBJ2-7, with 13 bases matching TRBD2. Germline V gene sequence: CDR1 MDHEN, CDR2 SYDVKM. V gave up 6 bases and J gave up 0 bases; unmatched junction bases: 2. The CDR3 loop spans 15 amino acids.

The chain combines TRBV11-3 with TRBJ1-1; unclear D gene. The germline CDR1 and CDR2 sequences are SGHNT and YENEEA. The CDR3 extends over 11 amino acids. Trimming removed 3 bases from V and 7 bases from J, with 6 bases in between. This chain's CDR3 is CASSFQDEAFF. The CDR3 DNA reads TGTGCCAGCAGCTTCCAGGATGAAGCTTTCTTT.

The chain carries TRBV6-1 and TRBJ2-2; TRBD2 is a possible D gene (5 bases). V lost 3 bases and J 2 bases, leaving 22 bases between the germline ends. This CDR3 region has 19 residues. Germline values: CDR1 MNHNS, CDR2 SASEGT. CDR3 DNA: TGTGCCAGCAGTGATCCCTCTTGGACGGACTCTAAAAACACCGGGGAGCTGTTTTTT. Protein: CASSDPSWTDSKNTGELFF.

The chain carries TRBV5-1 and TRBJ1-5, with TRBD1 matching over 7 bases. Trimming cost V 4 bases and J 2 bases; bases outside gene matches: 3. The CDR3 is 14 residues long. The V gene's germline CDR1 is SGHRS and CDR2 YFSETQ. The CDR3 nucleotides are TGCGCCAGCAGCGTTACAGGGGGCAATCAGCCCCAGCATTTT. It encodes CASSVTGGNQPQHF.

This clone came up a few times. The CDR3 reads CASSRQGAIEAFF. In DNA form, the CDR3 reads TGTGCCAGCAGCAGACAGGGGGCAATTGAAGCTTTCTTT. The chain recombines TRBV28 with TRBJ1-1; 10 bases are shared with TRBD1. After removal of 6 bases from V and 7 bases from J, the junction contained 5 bases not matched to a gene. The germline V gene has CDR1 MDHEN and CDR2 SYDVKM. This CDR3 comprises 13 residues.

The chain carries TRBV28 and TRBJ1-2; TRBD1 aligns across 8 bases. Germline V gene sequence: CDR1 MDHEN, CDR2 SYDVKM. CDR3 size: 17 residues. With 6 bases clipped from V and 0 bases from J, the junction kept 12 bases outside the gene matches. The CDR3 sequence is CASSSSAGGLSNYGYTF. The DNA of the CDR3 is TGTGCCAGCAGCTCCTCGGCAGGGGGCCTTTCTAACTATGGCTACACCTTC.

The gene calls are TRBV5-4 and TRBJ2-3; D is unclear. Germline V lookup: CDR1 SGHNT, CDR2 YYREEE (reference sequence). Trimming stripped 1 base from V and 3 bases from J, with 9 bases between. The length of the CDR3 is 14 residues. DNA for the CDR3: TGTGCCAGCAGCTTGAAAGCGACGACAGATACGCAGTATTTT. As protein: CASSLKATTDTQYF.

Only one count was recorded for this clone. The chain uses TRBV27 and TRBJ2-1; weak D call: TRBD2 (6 bases). The germline CDR1 and CDR2 sequences are MNHEY and SMNVEV (reference sequence). V lost 7 bases and J 2 bases, leaving 12 bases between the germline ends. The length of the CDR3 is 14 residues. CDR3 coding DNA: TGTGCCAGCACTTACGGGAGCCCCTACAATGAGCAGTTCTTC. Translating it yields CASTYGSPYNEQFF.

V usage is TRBV2 and J usage is TRBJ1-1; 7 bases map to TRBD1. V shed 4 bases, J shed 10 bases, and the junction held 9 bases outside the gene matches. Germline-derived CDR1 and CDR2 are SNHLY and FYNNEI. This CDR3 has 13 amino acids. The CDR3 loop reads CASSVQGLSGAFF. CDR3 nucleotides: TGTGCCAGCAGTGTACAGGGGCTCTCGGGAGCTTTCTTT.

The rearrangement links TRBV15 to TRBJ1-3; no definite D call. The ends were cut back, 0 bases at V and 8 bases at J, with 11 bases in the middle. Germline values: CDR1 LNHNV, CDR2 YYDKDF (reference sequence). This CDR3 is built from 14 residues. CDR3 DNA sequence: TGTGCCACCAGCAGAGACCCGCCTCCAGACACCATATATTTT. This translates into CATSRDPPPDTIYF.

CDR3 loop: CASSGTSGGSTNIQYF. The CDR3 nucleotides read TGTGCCAGCAGCGGGACTAGCGGGGGTTCGACAAACATTCAGTACTTC. V usage is TRBV7-3 and J usage is TRBJ2-4, with 14 nucleotides matching TRBD2. Germline CDR1 reads SGHTA; CDR2 reads FQGTGA. CDR3 length: 16 amino acids. V was pared by 5 bases and J by 6 bases, with 6 bases of the junction left unmatched.

This chain connects TRBV7-2 to TRBJ2-3; D not certain. CDR3 length equals 16 residues. Germline lookup yields CDR1 SGHTA and CDR2 FQGNSA. Trimming removed 1 base from V and 0 bases from J, with 11 bases in between. The CDR3 DNA follows: TGTGCCAGCAGCTTAGGGGCACAGCCTAGCACAGATACGCAGTATTTT. Its translation: CASSLGAQPSTDTQYF.

This clone has just one count. The chain recombines TRBV5-6 with TRBJ1-5; tentatively, D is TRBD1 (5 bases). The CDR3 spans 14 residues. Trimming removed 4 bases at V and 8 bases at J, with 16 bases between. The V gene's germline CDR1 is SGHDT and CDR2 YYEEEE. CDR3 in amino acids: CASSDKGDIEPQHF. The CDR3 coding sequence is TGTGCCAGCAGCGATAAAGGGGATATTGAGCCCCAGCATTTT.

The chain links TRBV28 to TRBJ2-7, with D unresolved. The CDR3 consists of 12 residues. The germline V gene has CDR1 MDHEN and CDR2 SYDVKM. V was clipped by 4 bases and J by 1 base, with 5 bases between them. CDR3 loop: CASSSPSYEQYF. As DNA, the CDR3 is TGTGCCAGCAGTTCCCCGTCCTACGAGCAGTACTTC.

The chain employs TRBV7-9 and TRBJ2-2, with 7 bases aligning to TRBD1. The CDR3 spans 17 residues. J gave up 5 bases and V 5 bases, and 14 bases lay outside the gene matches. CDR1 and CDR2 (germline): SEHNR, FQNEAQ (reference sequence). This CDR3 reads CASSRVGTAIMTGELFF. The CDR3 DNA sequence: TGTGCCAGCAGCCGAGTGGGGACAGCGATTATGACCGGGGAGCTGTTTTTT.

The chain employs TRBV28 and TRBJ1-2, with D hard to call. The germline V gene encodes CDR1 MDHEN and CDR2 SYDVKM. CDR3 length equals 14 residues. V was shortened by 2 bases and J by 7 bases, with 14 bases between the two germline ends. The CDR3 nucleotides read TGTGCCAGCAGTTTAAACGTAGCTAGGAGTGGCTACACCTTC. This sequence encodes CASSLNVARSGYTF.

This rearrangement joins TRBV7-3 to TRBJ2-2; 7 nucleotides line up with TRBD1. CDR3 length equals 12 residues. The ends lost 6 bases at V and 6 bases at J; junction bases unmatched: 1. Germline V gene lookup returns CDR1 SGHTA and CDR2 FQGTGA. The CDR3 protein is CASRTGPGELFF. CDR3 nucleotide sequence: TGTGCCAGCAGGACAGGGCCCGGGGAGCTGTTTTTT.